This TCR beta chain was documented in a study of graft-versus-host responses after intestinal transplantation. On the study more broadly: Anti-thymocyte globulin induction preceded about 3 years of tacrolimus and steroid maintenance in all recipients. Study-level findings and limits: Graft-versus-host to host-versus-graft clonal ratios in allografts were high in patients with graft-donor T cell macrochimerism.

As to this clone: Its antigen is not identified.

V gave up 2 bases and J gave up 10 bases, with 15 bases separating them. Germline lookup yields CDR1 SGHVS and CDR2 FNYEAQ. This CDR3 is built from 14 residues. TCRdb's table, derived via immunoSEQ multiplex PCR, lists solely in-frame clones and lacks some. Among about 70,000 clones listed, approximately 94% were seen once. The starting material was unstimulated CD8+ T cells sorted from spleen or lymph node cells, obtained before intestinal transplant. V usage is TRBV7-6 and J usage is TRBJ2-1; D is undetermined. This receptor was taken from a human donor who received an intestinal transplant. The CDR3 reads CASSLTVFGIEQFF. The CDR3 DNA reads as TGTGCCAGCAGCTTAACGGTTTTTGGAATCGAGCAGTTCTTC.